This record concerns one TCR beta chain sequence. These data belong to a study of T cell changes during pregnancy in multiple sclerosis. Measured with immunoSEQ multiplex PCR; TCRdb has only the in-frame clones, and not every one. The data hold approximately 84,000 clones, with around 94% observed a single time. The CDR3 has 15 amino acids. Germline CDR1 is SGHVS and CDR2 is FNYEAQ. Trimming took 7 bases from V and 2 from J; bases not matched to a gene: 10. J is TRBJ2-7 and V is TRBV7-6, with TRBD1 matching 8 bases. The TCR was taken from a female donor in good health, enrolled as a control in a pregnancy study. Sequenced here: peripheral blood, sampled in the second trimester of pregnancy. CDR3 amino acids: CASTYGQGFAYEQYF. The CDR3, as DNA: TGTGCCAGCACGTATGGACAGGGTTTTGCCTACGAGCAGTACTTC.